The next 17 T cell receptor beta chains were all read from a single sample in a study of cytomegalovirus exposure and HLA in healthy donors. PCR employed 60 Vbeta and 13 Jbeta primers. TCRdb's copy holds only in-frame clones and misses some; the assay was immunoSEQ multiplex PCR. The table has around 180,000 clones, around 80% seen once. The sequencing sample was made of PBMCs. These TCRs come from a man between 35 and 55 years old in good health and CMV-seronegative.

The CDR3 loop reads CASSFWEEDTQYF. CDR3 DNA: TGTGCCAGCAGCTTCTGGGAGGAGGATACGCAGTATTTT. V is TRBV7-2 and J is TRBJ2-3, with D possibly TRBD2 on 6 matching bases. This CDR3 contains 13 residues. V dropped 3 bases and J dropped 6 bases, with 10 bases sitting between them. Germline assignment: CDR1 SGHTA and CDR2 FQGNSA.

The chain carries TRBV5-6 and TRBJ2-2; 7 nucleotides match TRBD1. Per the germline V gene, CDR1 is SGHDT and CDR2 is YYEEEE. The CDR3 loop spans 18 amino acids. The V segment lost 0 bases and the J segment 3 bases; nucleotides outside the gene matches: 11. This CDR3 is CASSLAHGDRAYTGELFF. CDR3 DNA: TGTGCCAGCAGCTTGGCACACGGGGACAGAGCGTACACCGGGGAGCTGTTTTTT.

V usage is TRBV5-6 and J usage is TRBJ2-1; D perhaps matches TRBD2 (6 bases). Trimming stripped 1 base from V and 6 bases from J, with 17 bases between. Germline loops: CDR1 SGHDT, CDR2 YYEEEE. The CDR3 totals 16 residues. This CDR3 is CASSLSWGLRINEQFF. The CDR3, as DNA: TGTGCCAGCAGCTTGAGCTGGGGACTTCGTATCAATGAGCAGTTCTTC.

The rearrangement uses TRBV7-9 and TRBJ1-1; D may be TRBD1 (6 bases). V lost 8 bases and J 4 bases, leaving 11 bases between the germline ends. The CDR3 is 12 amino acids. In germline, CDR1 is SEHNR, CDR2 FQNEAQ (reference sequence). CDR3 in amino acids: CASQGSATEAFF. The CDR3 bases are TGTGCCAGCCAGGGGTCGGCCACTGAAGCTTTCTTT.

This chain links TRBV7-2 with TRBJ1-4, with 9 positions matching TRBD1. J gave up 0 bases and V 5 bases, and 4 bases lay outside the gene matches. Germline V lookup: CDR1 SGHTA, CDR2 FQGNSA. This CDR3 region has 16 residues. The CDR3 bases are TGTGCCAGCAGCAGGGACAGGGTCTCAACTAATGAAAAACTGTTTTTT. It yields the protein CASSRDRVSTNEKLFF.

The gene calls are TRBV4-1 and TRBJ2-7; D not resolved. Trimming took off 1 base at V and 0 bases at J, with 13 bases between the two ends. This CDR3 region has 16 residues. The germline V gene has CDR1 MGHRA and CDR2 YSYEKL. The CDR3 DNA reads TGCGCCAGCAGCCAAGCGTCCGGGTTCAGCTCCTACGAGCAGTACTTC. As protein: CASSQASGFSSYEQYF.

This chain links TRBV4-3 with TRBJ1-1; no definite D call. The V end lost 4 bases, the J end lost 0 bases, and 6 bases lay between the germline ends. The CDR3 spans 13 residues. CDR1 is LGHNA, CDR2 YSLEER, per germline. For the CDR3, the DNA is TGCGCCAGCAGCCCCCTAGTGAACACTGAAGCTTTCTTT. Translating it yields CASSPLVNTEAFF.

The gene calls are TRBV5-1 and TRBJ2-5; maybe TRBD1 (5 bases). The end of the DNA is better explained by TRBJ2-7, so the J call may be wrong. In germline, CDR1 is SGHRS, CDR2 YFSETQ. The length of the CDR3 is 14 residues. The CDR3 sequence: CASSLETDSYEQYF. CDR3 DNA: TGCGCCAGCAGCTTGGAGACAGACTCCTACGAGCAGTACTTC.

This clone has just a few counts. The chain has TRBV18 and TRBJ1-2; 12 bases line up with TRBD1. Germline CDR1 reads KGHSH; CDR2 reads LQKENI. The V segment lost 2 bases and the J segment 5 bases; nucleotides outside the gene matches: 9. The length of the CDR3 is 17 residues. The CDR3, as DNA: TGTGCCAGCTCACCAGGGACAGGGGGCTCCGATGGATATGGCTACACCTTC. It codes for CASSPGTGGSDGYGYTF. Variable domain in full (rest from reference TRBV18 and TRBJ1-2): NAGVMQNPRHLVRRRGQEARLRCSPMKGHSHVYWYRQLPEEGLKFMVYLQKENIIDESGMPKERFSAEFPKEGPSILRIQQVVRGDSAAYFCASSPGTGGSDGYGYTFGSGTRLTVV.

J is TRBJ2-7 and V is TRBV19; 7 nucleotides match TRBD1. The V gene end was trimmed by 10 bases and the J gene end by 3 bases; junction bases not matched to a gene: 12. CDR3 size: 14 residues. CDR1 is LNHDA and CDR2 is SQIVND in the germline V gene (reference sequence). Here the CDR3 reads CATSWTGSNYEQYF. The CDR3 bases are TGTGCCACCTCGTGGACAGGCTCCAACTACGAGCAGTACTTC.

CDR3 loop: CASSGPTGGRSPLHF. The DNA of the CDR3 is TGTGCCAGCAGTGGGCCGACAGGGGGACGGTCACCCCTCCACTTT. The V call is TRBV6-1, the J call TRBJ1-6, with 9 bases that match TRBD1. Germline trimming cut 4 bases from V and 10 bases from J; bases unmatched to any gene: 8. This CDR3 contains 15 residues. Germline values: CDR1 MNHNS, CDR2 SASEGT.

V and J are TRBV4-3 and TRBJ1-6, with unresolved D. The V gene lost 2 bases and the J gene lost 9 bases, with 8 bases spanning the gap. CDR3 length equals 13 residues. The germline V gene has CDR1 LGHNA and CDR2 YSLEER. CDR3 residues: CASSQQVTSPLHF. In DNA, the CDR3 is TGCGCCAGCAGCCAACAGGTTACTTCACCCCTCCACTTT.

This clone turned up a few times. The gene calls are TRBV6-1 and TRBJ1-1; the match to TRBD1 covers 7 bases. The CDR3 covers 15 residues. Germline V gene data show CDR1 as MNHNS and CDR2 as SASEGT. V trimming: 8 bases; J trimming: 0 bases; junction bases outside the gene matches: 9. In nucleotides, the CDR3 is TGTGCCAGCCGCCGGGACAGAGATATGAACACTGAAGCTTTCTTT. It codes for CASRRDRDMNTEAFF.

This chain connects TRBV7-3 to TRBJ2-1; possibly TRBD2 for D (6 bases). The CDR3 spans 17 residues. Germline CDR1 is SGHTA and CDR2 is FQGTGA. Trimming left V 1 base short and J 8 bases short, with 21 bases between. The CDR3 DNA reads TGTGCCAGCAGCTTAAGTGGAGGGCTAGCGTCCCTGGATGAGCAGTTCTTC. It yields the protein CASSLSGGLASLDEQFF.

This chain joins TRBV27 and TRBJ1-5; 8 bases agree with TRBD1. CDR3 size: 17 residues. Germline loops: CDR1 MNHEY, CDR2 SMNVEV (reference sequence). Trimming removed 2 bases from V and 7 bases from J; junction bases left unmatched: 13. The chain's CDR3 is CASSLSPRTGHRQPQHF. The CDR3 bases are TGTGCCAGCAGTTTAAGCCCCCGGACAGGGCATAGGCAGCCCCAGCATTTT.

The rearrangement links TRBV7-6 to TRBJ2-7, with no clear D. The V and J ends lost 0 bases and 5 bases respectively, with 8 bases between them. The CDR3 spans 13 residues. Germline loops: CDR1 SGHVS, CDR2 FNYEAQ. For the CDR3, the DNA is TGTGCCAGCAGCTTAGCTACGCGTAACGAGCAGTACTTC. Protein product: CASSLATRNEQYF.

J is TRBJ2-1 and V is TRBV27; 12 bases align to TRBD2. Germline CDR1 is MNHEY and CDR2 is SMNVEV (reference sequence). The CDR3 has 17 amino acids. The V segment lost 2 bases and the J segment 5 bases; nucleotides outside the gene matches: 7. For the CDR3, the DNA is TGTGCCAGCAGTTTACGTGGACTAGCGGGACCCCACAATGAGCAGTTCTTC. This gives the protein CASSLRGLAGPHNEQFF.